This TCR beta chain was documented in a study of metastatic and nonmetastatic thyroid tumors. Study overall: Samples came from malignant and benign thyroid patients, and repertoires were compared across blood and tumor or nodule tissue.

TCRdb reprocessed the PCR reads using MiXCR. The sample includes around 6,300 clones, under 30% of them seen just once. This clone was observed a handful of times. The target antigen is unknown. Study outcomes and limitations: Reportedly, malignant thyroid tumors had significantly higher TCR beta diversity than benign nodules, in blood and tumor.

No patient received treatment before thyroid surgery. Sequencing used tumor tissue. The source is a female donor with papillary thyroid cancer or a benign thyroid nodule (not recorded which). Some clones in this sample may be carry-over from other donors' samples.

CDR3: CASSIPGGRSTEAFF. The CDR3 region has the DNA TGTGCCAGCAGCATACCGGGAGGGCGTAGCACTGAAGCTTTCTTT. The chain employs TRBV28 and TRBJ1-1; no definite D call. V shed 6 bases and J shed 4 bases, with 18 bases lying between them. From germline, CDR1 is MDHEN and CDR2 SYDVKM. This CDR3 has 15 residues.